These 7 T cell receptor beta chains share one sample of origin, sequenced in a study of OX40 agonist ivuxolimab in advanced cancers. Method: immunoSEQ multiplex PCR; TCRdb's copy keeps in-frame clones and lacks some. This table has just under 80,000 clones, about four fifths appearing once. The sample was CD4+ or CD8+ T cells sorted from blood, taken in a trial of the OX40 agonist ivuxolimab. The receptors shown here come from an adult with an advanced solid tumor such as melanoma, head and neck, liver or kidney cancer.

The gene calls are TRBV2 and TRBJ2-1, with 13 bases lining up with TRBD2. Germline V gene data show CDR1 as SNHLY and CDR2 as FYNNEI. The CDR3 length is 15 residues. The V segment lost 6 bases and the J segment 2 bases; nucleotides outside the gene matches: 1. The chain's CDR3 is CASRGTSGAYNEQFF. CDR3 nucleotide sequence: TGTGCCAGCAGGGGGACTAGCGGGGCCTACAATGAGCAGTTCTTC.

V gene TRBV19 combines with J gene TRBJ1-3; D gene unclear. The germline V and J ends were trimmed by 2 bases and 1 base, with 9 bases remaining between them. This CDR3 region has 15 residues. From germline, CDR1 is LNHDA and CDR2 SQIVND (reference sequence). CDR3 protein: CASSINDASGNTIYF. The CDR3 DNA is TGTGCCAGTAGTATAAACGATGCATCTGGAAACACCATATATTTT.

The chain recombines TRBV27 with TRBJ1-1, with D possibly being TRBD1 (5 bases). The CDR3 runs to 13 residues. In germline, CDR1 is MNHEY, CDR2 SMNVEV (reference sequence). V lost 6 bases to trimming and J lost 1 base, with 9 bases between them. CDR3 sequence (DNA): TGTGCCAGCAGCTGGACATCGAACACTGAAGCTTTCTTT. Translation: CASSWTSNTEAFF.

The chain joins TRBV5-4 to TRBJ2-3; a weak D match, TRBD1 (6 bases). The V gene lost 3 bases and the J gene lost 0 bases, with 8 bases spanning the gap. Germline CDR1 SGHNT, CDR2 YYREEE (reference sequence). This CDR3 has 14 residues. The DNA of the CDR3 is TGTGCCAGCAGCTCCAGGGGAAGCACAGATACGCAGTATTTT. Its translation is CASSSRGSTDTQYF.

The gene calls are TRBV11-2 and TRBJ2-2; D unclear. The germline V gene has CDR1 SGHAT and CDR2 FQNNGV. CDR3 size: 15 residues. Between the trimmed V and J ends, which lost 0 bases and 3 bases, there was a span of 8 bases. CDR3 nucleotide sequence: TGTGCCAGCAGCTTAGAAGTGGGGTACACCGGGGAGCTGTTTTTT. Protein: CASSLEVGYTGELFF.

V usage is TRBV10-2 and J usage is TRBJ2-2; a possible D gene is TRBD1 (5 bases). CDR3 length: 12 residues. Germline CDR1 is WSHSY and CDR2 is SAAADI. The ends were cut back, 4 bases at V and 10 bases at J, with 10 bases in the middle. This CDR3 reads CASSVGVMELFF. The CDR3 DNA sequence: TGCGCCAGCAGTGTAGGGGTTATGGAGCTGTTTTTT.

The chain joins TRBV19 to TRBJ1-6; tentative D call: TRBD1 (5 bases). The CDR3 covers 15 residues. The germline V and J ends were trimmed by 5 bases and 4 bases, with 12 bases remaining between them. Germline V gene data show CDR1 as LNHDA and CDR2 as SQIVND (reference sequence). Here the CDR3 reads CASSLGTAYNSPLHF. The CDR3, as DNA: TGTGCCAGTAGTCTAGGGACGGCTTATAATTCACCCCTCCACTTT.